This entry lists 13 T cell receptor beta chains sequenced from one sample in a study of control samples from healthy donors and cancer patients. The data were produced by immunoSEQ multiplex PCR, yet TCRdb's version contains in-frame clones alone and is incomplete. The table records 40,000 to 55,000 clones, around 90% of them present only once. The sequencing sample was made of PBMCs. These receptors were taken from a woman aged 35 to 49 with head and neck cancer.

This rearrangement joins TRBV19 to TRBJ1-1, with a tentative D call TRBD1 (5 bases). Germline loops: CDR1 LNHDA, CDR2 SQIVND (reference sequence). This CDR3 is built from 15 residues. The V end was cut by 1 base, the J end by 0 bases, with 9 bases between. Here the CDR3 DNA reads TGTGCCAGTAGTATAGTAGGAGGGGTGAACACTGAAGCTTTCTTT. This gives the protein CASSIVGGVNTEAFF.

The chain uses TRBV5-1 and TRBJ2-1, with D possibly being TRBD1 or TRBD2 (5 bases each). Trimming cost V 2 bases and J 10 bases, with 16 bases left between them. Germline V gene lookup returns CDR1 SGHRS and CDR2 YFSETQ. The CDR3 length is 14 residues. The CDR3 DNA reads TGCGCCAGCAGCTTTAGTAATGCAGGGAGCGAGCAGTTCTTC. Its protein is CASSFSNAGSEQFF.

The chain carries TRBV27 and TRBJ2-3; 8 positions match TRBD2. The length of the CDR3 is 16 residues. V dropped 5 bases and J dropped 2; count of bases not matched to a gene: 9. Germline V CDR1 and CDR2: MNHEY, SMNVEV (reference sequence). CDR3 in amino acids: CASSPSAGEITDTQYF. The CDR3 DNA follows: TGTGCCAGCAGTCCGTCAGCGGGAGAGATCACAGATACGCAGTATTTT.

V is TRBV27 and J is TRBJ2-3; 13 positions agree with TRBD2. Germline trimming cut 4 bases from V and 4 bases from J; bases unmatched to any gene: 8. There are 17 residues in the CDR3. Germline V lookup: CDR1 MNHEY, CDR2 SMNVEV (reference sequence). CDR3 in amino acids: CASSSLTSGRAADTQYF. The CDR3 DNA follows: TGTGCCAGCAGTTCCTTAACTAGCGGGAGGGCGGCAGATACGCAGTATTTT.

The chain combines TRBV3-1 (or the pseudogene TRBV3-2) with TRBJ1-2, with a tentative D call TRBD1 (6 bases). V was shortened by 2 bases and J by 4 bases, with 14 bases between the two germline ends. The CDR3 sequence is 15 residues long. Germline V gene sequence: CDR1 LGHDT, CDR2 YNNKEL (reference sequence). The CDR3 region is CASSQIQGGSYGYTF. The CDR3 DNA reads TGTGCCAGCAGCCAAATACAGGGTGGTAGCTATGGCTACACCTTC.

The CDR3 reads CASSRETQYF. Written as DNA, the CDR3 is TGTGCCAGCAGCCGCGAGACCCAGTACTTC. The V gene is TRBV28, the J gene TRBJ2-5, with D unclear. Deletions cut 6 bases from V and 5 bases from J, with 4 bases between. Germline CDR1 and CDR2: MDHEN and SYDVKM. The CDR3 consists of 10 residues.

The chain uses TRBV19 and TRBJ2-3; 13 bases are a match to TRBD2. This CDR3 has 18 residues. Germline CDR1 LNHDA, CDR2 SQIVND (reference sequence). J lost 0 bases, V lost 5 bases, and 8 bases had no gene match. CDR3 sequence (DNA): TGTGCCAGTAGTGGCGGGACTAGCGGGACGCCTAGCACAGATACGCAGTATTTT. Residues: CASSGGTSGTPSTDTQYF.

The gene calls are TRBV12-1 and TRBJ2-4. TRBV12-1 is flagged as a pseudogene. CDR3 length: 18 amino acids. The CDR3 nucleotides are TGTGCCAGCAGCTTTCCGAAGGGTCCGGAAGACGTCAAAAACATTCAGTACTTC. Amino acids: CASSFPKGPEDVKNIQYF.

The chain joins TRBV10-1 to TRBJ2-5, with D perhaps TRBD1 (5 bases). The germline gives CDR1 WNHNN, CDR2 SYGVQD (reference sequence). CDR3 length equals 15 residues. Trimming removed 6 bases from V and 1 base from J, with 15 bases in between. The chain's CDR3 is CASSAWGRTQETQYF. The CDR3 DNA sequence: TGCGCCAGCAGCGCCTGGGGCCGTACCCAAGAGACCCAGTACTTC.

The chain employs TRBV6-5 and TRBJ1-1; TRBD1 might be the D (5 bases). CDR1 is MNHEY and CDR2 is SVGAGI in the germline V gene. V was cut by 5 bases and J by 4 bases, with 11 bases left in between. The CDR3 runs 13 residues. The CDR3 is CASSTLQGTEAFF. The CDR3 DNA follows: TGTGCCAGCAGTACGTTGCAGGGCACTGAAGCTTTCTTT.

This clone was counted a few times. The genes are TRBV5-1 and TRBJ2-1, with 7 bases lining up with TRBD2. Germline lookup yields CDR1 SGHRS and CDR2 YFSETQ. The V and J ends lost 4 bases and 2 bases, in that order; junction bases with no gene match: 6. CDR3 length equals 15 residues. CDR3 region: CASSQGGLAYNEQFF. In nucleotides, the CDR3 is TGCGCCAGCAGCCAGGGAGGGTTGGCCTACAATGAGCAGTTCTTC.

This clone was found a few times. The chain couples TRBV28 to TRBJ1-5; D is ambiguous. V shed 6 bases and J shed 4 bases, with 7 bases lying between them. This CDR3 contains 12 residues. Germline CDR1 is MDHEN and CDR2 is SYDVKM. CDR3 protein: CASRQGNQPQHF. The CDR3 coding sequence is TGTGCCAGCAGGCAAGGAAATCAGCCCCAGCATTTT.

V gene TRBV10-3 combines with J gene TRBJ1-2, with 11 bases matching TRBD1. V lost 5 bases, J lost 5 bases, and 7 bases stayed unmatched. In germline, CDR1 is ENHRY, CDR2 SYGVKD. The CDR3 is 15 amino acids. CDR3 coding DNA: TGTGCCATCAGTCCCACAGGACAGGGGGCATATGGCTACACCTTC. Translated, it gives CAISPTGQGAYGYTF.